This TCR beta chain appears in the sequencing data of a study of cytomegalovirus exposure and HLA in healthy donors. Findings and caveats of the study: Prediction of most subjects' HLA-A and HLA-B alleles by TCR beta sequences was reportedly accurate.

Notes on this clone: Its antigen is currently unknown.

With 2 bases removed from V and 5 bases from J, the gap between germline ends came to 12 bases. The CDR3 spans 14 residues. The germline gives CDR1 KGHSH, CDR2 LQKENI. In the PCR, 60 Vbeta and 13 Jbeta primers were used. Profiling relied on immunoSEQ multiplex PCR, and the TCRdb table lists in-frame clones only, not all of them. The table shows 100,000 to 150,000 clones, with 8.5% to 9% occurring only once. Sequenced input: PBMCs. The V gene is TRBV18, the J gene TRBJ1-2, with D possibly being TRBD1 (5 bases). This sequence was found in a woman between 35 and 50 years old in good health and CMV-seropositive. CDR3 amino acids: CASSPSSQEYGYTF. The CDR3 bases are TGTGCCAGCTCACCAAGTTCACAGGAATATGGCTACACCTTC.